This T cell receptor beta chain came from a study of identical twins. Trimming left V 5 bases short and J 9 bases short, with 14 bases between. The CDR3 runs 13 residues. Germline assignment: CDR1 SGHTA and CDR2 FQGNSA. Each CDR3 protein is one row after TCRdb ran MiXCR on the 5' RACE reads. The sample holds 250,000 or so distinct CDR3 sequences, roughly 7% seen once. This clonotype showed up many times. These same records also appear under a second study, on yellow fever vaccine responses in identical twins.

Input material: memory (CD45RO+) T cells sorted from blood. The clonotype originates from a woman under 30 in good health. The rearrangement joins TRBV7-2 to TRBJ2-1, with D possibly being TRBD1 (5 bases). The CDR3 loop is CASSLWTPTEQFF. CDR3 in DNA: TGTGCCAGCAGCCTTTGGACACCGACTGAGCAGTTCTTC.